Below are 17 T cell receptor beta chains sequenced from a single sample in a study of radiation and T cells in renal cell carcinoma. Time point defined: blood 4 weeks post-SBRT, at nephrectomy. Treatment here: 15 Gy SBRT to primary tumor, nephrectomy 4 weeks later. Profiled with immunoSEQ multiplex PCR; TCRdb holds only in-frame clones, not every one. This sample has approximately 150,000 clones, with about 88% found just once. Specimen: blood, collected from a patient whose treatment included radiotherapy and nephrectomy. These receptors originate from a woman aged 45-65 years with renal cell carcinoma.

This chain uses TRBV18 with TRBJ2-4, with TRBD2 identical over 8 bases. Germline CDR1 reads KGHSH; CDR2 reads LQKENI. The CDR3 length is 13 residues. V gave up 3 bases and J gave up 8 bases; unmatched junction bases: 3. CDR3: CASSPREGDIQYF. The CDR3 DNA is TGTGCCAGCTCACCTCGGGAGGGGGACATTCAGTACTTC.

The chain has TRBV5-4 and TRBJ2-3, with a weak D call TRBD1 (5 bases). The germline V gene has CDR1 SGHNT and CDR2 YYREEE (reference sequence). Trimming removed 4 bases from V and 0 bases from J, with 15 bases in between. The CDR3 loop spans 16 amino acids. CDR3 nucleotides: TGTGCCAGCAGCCAATCGACAGCTTTGAGCACAGATACGCAGTATTTT. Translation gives CASSQSTALSTDTQYF. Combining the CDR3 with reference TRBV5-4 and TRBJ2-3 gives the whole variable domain ETGVTQSPTHLIKTRGQQVTLRCSSQSGHNTVSWYQQALGQGPQFIFQYYREEENGRGNFPPRFSGLQFPNYSSELNVNALELDDSALYLCASSQSTALSTDTQYFGPGTRLTVL.

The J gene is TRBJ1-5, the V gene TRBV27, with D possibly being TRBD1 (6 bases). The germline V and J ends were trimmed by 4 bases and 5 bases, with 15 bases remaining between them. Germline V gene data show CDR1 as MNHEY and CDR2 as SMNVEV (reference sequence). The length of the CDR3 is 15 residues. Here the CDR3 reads CASSSLQGLDQPQHF. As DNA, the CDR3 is TGTGCCAGCAGTTCTTTACAGGGTTTGGATCAGCCCCAGCATTTT.

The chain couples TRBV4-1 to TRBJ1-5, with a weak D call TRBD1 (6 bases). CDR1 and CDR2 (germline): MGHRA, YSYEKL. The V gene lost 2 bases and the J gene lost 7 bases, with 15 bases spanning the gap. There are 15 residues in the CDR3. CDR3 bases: TGCGCCAGCAGCCAACACGGGACAAAAGGGCAGCCCCAGCATTTT. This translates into CASSQHGTKGQPQHF.

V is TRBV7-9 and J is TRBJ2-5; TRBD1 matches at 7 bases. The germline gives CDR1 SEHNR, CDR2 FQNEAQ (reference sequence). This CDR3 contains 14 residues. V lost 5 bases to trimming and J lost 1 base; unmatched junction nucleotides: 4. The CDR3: CASSPGQPQETQYF. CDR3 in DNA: TGTGCCAGCAGCCCGGGACAGCCCCAAGAGACCCAGTACTTC. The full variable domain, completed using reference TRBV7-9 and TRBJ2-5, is DTGVSQNPRHKITKRGQNVTFRCDPISEHNRLYWYRQTLGQGPEFLTYFQNEAQLEKSRLLSDRFSAERPKGSFSTLEIQRTEQGDSAMYLCASSPGQPQETQYFGPGTRLLVL.

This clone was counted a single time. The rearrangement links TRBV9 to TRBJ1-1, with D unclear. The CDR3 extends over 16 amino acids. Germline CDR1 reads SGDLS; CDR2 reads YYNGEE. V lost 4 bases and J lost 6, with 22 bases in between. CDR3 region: CASSPGSGSSSAEAFF. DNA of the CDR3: TGTGCCAGCAGCCCCGGGTCGGGTTCGAGTTCGGCTGAAGCTTTCTTT.

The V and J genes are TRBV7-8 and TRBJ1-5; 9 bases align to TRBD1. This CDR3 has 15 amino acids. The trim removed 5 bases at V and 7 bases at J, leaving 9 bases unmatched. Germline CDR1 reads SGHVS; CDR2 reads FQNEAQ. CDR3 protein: CASSMGQGTSQPQHF. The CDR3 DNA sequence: TGTGCCAGCAGCATGGGACAGGGAACAAGCCAGCCCCAGCATTTT.

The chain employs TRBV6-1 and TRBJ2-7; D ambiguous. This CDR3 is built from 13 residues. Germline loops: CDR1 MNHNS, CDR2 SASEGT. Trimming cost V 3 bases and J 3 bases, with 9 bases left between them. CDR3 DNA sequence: TGTGCCAGCAGTGATCCCCCCATCTACGAGCAGTACTTC. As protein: CASSDPPIYEQYF.

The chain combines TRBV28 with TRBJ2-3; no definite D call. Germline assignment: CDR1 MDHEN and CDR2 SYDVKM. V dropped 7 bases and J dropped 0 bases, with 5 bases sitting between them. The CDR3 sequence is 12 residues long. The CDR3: CASTTSTDTQYF. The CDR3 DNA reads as TGTGCCAGCACAACTAGCACAGATACGCAGTATTTT.

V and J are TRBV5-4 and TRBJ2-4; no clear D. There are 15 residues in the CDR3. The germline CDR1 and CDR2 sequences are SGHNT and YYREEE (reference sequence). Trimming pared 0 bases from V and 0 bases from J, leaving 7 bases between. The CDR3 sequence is CASSLGGVAKNIQYF. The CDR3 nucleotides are TGTGCCAGCAGCTTGGGTGGGGTAGCCAAAAACATTCAGTACTTC.

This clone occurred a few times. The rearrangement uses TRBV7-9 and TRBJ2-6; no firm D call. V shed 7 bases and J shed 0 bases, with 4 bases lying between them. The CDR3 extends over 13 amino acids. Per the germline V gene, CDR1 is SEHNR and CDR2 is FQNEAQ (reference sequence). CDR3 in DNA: TGTGCCAGCACATCCTCTGGGGCCAACGTCCTGACTTTC. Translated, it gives CASTSSGANVLTF.

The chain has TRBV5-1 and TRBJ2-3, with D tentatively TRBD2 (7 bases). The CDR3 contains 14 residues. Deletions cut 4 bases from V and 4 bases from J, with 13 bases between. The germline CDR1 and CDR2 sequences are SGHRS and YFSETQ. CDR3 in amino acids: CASSPRGGSDTQYF. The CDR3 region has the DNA TGCGCCAGCAGCCCCAGGGGAGGGTCAGATACGCAGTATTTT.

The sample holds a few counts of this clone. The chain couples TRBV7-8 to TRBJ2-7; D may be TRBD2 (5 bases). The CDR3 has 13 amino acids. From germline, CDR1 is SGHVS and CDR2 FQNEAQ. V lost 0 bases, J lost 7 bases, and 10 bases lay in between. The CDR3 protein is CASSLAYGVEQYF. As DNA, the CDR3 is TGTGCCAGCAGCTTAGCCTACGGGGTTGAGCAGTACTTC.

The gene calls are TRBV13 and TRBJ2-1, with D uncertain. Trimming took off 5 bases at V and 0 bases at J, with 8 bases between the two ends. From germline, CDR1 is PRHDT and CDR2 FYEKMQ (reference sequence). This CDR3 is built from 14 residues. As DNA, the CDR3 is TGTGCCAGCAGCCCCAAATCCTCCTACAATGAGCAGTTCTTC. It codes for CASSPKSSYNEQFF.

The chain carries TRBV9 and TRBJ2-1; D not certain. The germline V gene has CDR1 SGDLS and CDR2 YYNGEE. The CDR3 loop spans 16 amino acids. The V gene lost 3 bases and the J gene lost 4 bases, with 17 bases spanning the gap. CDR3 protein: CASSARGSQLYNEQFF. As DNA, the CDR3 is TGTGCCAGCAGCGCACGCGGTAGCCAACTTTACAATGAGCAGTTCTTC.

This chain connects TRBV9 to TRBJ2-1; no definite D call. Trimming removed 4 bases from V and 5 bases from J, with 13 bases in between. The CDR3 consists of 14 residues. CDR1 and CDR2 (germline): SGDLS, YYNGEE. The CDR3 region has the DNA TGTGCCAGCAGCCCAGCCGGGCCTCACAATGAGCAGTTCTTC. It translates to CASSPAGPHNEQFF. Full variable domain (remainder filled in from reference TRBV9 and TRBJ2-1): DSGVTQTPKHLITATGQRVTLRCSPRSGDLSVYWYQQSLDQGLQFLIQYYNGEERAKGNILERFSAQQFPDLHSELNLSSLELGDSALYFCASSPAGPHNEQFFGPGTRLTVL.

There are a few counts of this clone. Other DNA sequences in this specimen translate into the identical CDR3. The CDR3 nucleotides are TGTGCCAGCAGTTTCACAGGCATGAACACTGAAGCTTTCTTT. Translation gives CASSFTGMNTEAFF. The chain combines TRBV27 with TRBJ1-1; perhaps TRBD1 as D (5 bases). Germline V gene data show CDR1 as MNHEY and CDR2 as SMNVEV (reference sequence). The V gene lost 3 bases and the J gene lost 0 bases, with 8 bases spanning the gap. This CDR3 region has 14 residues.